This entry is about one T cell receptor (beta chain). Per the original data handling: From reference gene primer amplification, estimates of nucleated cell counts were derived. Clones were sequenced by immunoSEQ multiplex PCR, and TCRdb holds only the in-frame ones, with some missing. V and J calls and clone size are those listed in that table; D and trimming were worked out from the DNA. The sample shows under 150,000 clones, less than 85% of them seen only once. The CDR3 length is 11 residues. The germline V and J ends were trimmed by 3 bases and 6 bases, with 8 bases remaining between them. CDR1 is GTSNPN, CDR2 SVGIG, per germline (reference sequence). This record belongs to a study of blood T cell repertoires in COVID-19. About the research overall: Samples representing acute and convalescent COVID-19 were sourced from the United States, Italy and Spain. T cells, B-cell-depleted T cells, or PBMCs supplied cDNA or gDNA.

The rearrangement joins TRBV30 to TRBJ1-2; D is undetermined. Sequenced input: peripheral blood. The TCR comes from a human donor in a cohort sampled during active COVID-19. CDR3 bases: TGTGCCTGGAGCGCGGGGAATGGCTACACCTTC. Translation gives CAWSAGNGYTF.